Detailed here is one T cell receptor beta chain. The same CDR3 also results from other DNA sequences found in this sample. Produced via immunoSEQ multiplex PCR; TCRdb's table is partial and in-frame only. The data contain about 250,000 clones, 86% of them singletons. The data were taken from a study of blood T cell repertoires in COVID-19. Study overall: The United States, Italy and Spain were the sources of the acute and convalescent COVID-19 samples. Sample material is recorded as cDNA or gDNA derived from T cells, B-cell-depleted T cells, or PBMCs.

Germline V gene sequence: CDR1 LNHDA, CDR2 SQIVND (reference sequence). This CDR3 has 14 amino acids. The V gene end was trimmed by 6 bases and the J gene end by 4 bases; junction bases not matched to a gene: 1. Donors were grouped by their self-reported clinical history. Among Cohort 3 donors, those recovered had two negative PCRs, clearance, or symptom resolution. The clonotype was recovered from a man aged 18 to 29 who had recovered from COVID-19. The sample consisted of PBMCs or T cells enriched from blood (not recorded which). This rearrangement joins TRBV19 to TRBJ2-2, with 11 bases matching TRBD1. The CDR3 DNA reads as TGTGCCAGTAGAGGGACAGGGGGCACCGGGGAGCTGTTTTTT. Translating it yields CASRGTGGTGELFF.